This TCR beta chain was identified in a study of cytotoxic CD8 clonotypes in ibrutinib-treated CLL. Here immunoSEQ multiplex PCR was the method, and the copy in TCRdb shows in-frame clones only, minus some. This sample has approximately 330,000 clones, with roughly 85% found just once. Overall study findings and caveats: Elevated clonality accompanied ibrutinib response, with a return toward baseline values at progression.

Details on this clone: Its matching antigen is unknown.

Trimming removed 2 bases from V and 5 bases from J, with 18 bases in between. There are 16 residues in the CDR3. The germline gives CDR1 LGHNA, CDR2 YSLEER. The material was PBMCs, obtained before ibrutinib treatment. V gene TRBV4-3 combines with J gene TRBJ1-2; D is possibly TRBD1 (5 bases). The clonotype comes from a human donor with chronic lymphocytic leukemia. CDR3 DNA sequence: TGCGCCAGCAGCCAACTCCCGGGGGGAGGACATTATGGCTACACCTTC. As protein: CASSQLPGGGHYGYTF.